This T cell receptor (beta chain) stems from a study of Ad26.COV2.S vaccination and SARS-CoV-2 variants. Clones were sequenced by immunoSEQ multiplex PCR, and TCRdb holds only the in-frame ones, with some missing. The data hold some 190,000 clones, with around 90% observed a single time. The germline V gene encodes CDR1 MNHEY and CDR2 SVGAGI. With 5 bases removed from V and 6 bases from J, the gap between germline ends came to 13 bases. This CDR3 has 14 amino acids. This chain uses TRBV6-5 with TRBJ1-4; D might be TRBD1 (5 bases). The sequence derives from a human donor who had recovered from COVID-19. Material: peripheral blood, obtained after recovery from COVID-19. In DNA, the CDR3 is TGTGCCAGCAGTCAGGGACCTCCGTATGAAAAACTGTTTTTT. Residues: CASSQGPPYEKLFF.